The clone carrying this TCR beta chain turned up a few times. Methods used by the authors: For nucleated cells, counts were estimated from reference gene primer amplification. Repertoires were generated with immunoSEQ multiplex PCR, while TCRdb's copy carries only in-frame clones and drops some. That table supplies the V and J calls and clone size; D and trimming were determined from the DNA. The sample includes approximately 230,000 clones, about 90% seen only once; the top ten take about 6%. With V trimmed by 0 bases and J by 4 bases, 19 bases remained unmatched. The CDR3 has 20 residues. CDR1 is SGDLS, CDR2 YYNGEE, per germline. This entry comes from a study of blood T cell repertoires in COVID-19. Across the whole study: Acute-phase and convalescent COVID-19 samples originated in the United States, Italy and Spain. The cDNA or gDNA used as material had been derived from T cells, B-cell-depleted T cells, or PBMCs.

Enrollees, about 18 to 89 years old, lived in fewer than 25 US areas. The sequence was obtained from a woman in her 30s with acute COVID-19. This sequence joins TRBV9 and TRBJ2-7, with TRBD1 matching 10 bases. The sequenced material came from PBMCs or T cells enriched from blood (not recorded which). The CDR3 sequence is CASSVERGVVVRDRGYEQYF. CDR3 nucleotide sequence: TGTGCCAGCAGCGTAGAAAGGGGCGTCGTGGTGAGGGACAGGGGTTACGAGCAGTACTTC.